This T cell receptor beta chain originates from a study of OX40 agonist ivuxolimab in advanced cancers. Study context: While on treatment, patients had intravenous ivuxolimab at 0.01 to 10 mg/kg every 2 weeks.

This clone showed up just once. Its specificity is not known. Germline V gene sequence: CDR1 MDHEN, CDR2 SYDVKM. Trimming removed 6 bases from V and 5 bases from J; junction bases left unmatched: 8. The CDR3 is 14 residues long. Excluded were patients having autoimmune disease history or systemic immunosuppression. Researchers took blood at baseline, on cycle 4 day 1, and on cycle 7 day 1. Generated by immunoSEQ multiplex PCR, the TCRdb table keeps only in-frame clones and is missing some. The sample holds about 110,000 clones, about 92% seen once. Overall study results and limits: At 0.1 to 3.0 mg/kg, clonal expansion of CD4+ and CD8+ blood T cells had occurred by week 6.

The source was CD4+ or CD8+ T cells sorted from blood, collected in a trial of the OX40 agonist ivuxolimab. The source is an adult with an advanced solid tumor such as melanoma, head and neck, liver or kidney cancer. The genes are TRBV28 and TRBJ2-5, with 8 bases matching TRBD2. The CDR3 nucleotides read TGTGCCAGCAGCGACTCGGGACTAGTTGAGACCCAGTACTTC. This gives the protein CASSDSGLVETQYF.